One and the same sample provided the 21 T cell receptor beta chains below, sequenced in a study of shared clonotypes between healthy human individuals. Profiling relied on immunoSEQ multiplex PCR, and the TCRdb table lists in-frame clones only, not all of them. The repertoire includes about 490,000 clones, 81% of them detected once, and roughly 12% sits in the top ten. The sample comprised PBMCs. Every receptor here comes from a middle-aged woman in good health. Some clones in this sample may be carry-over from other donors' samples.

The CDR3 DNA sequence: TGTGCCAGCACCAGGACTAGCGGGAGCAATGAGCAGTTCTTC. Its protein product is CASTRTSGSNEQFF. The chain combines TRBV6-4 with TRBJ2-1, with TRBD2 matching 13 bases. Germline values: CDR1 MRHNA, CDR2 SNTAGT. With V trimmed by 7 bases and J by 6 bases, 3 bases remained unmatched. CDR3 length: 14 amino acids.

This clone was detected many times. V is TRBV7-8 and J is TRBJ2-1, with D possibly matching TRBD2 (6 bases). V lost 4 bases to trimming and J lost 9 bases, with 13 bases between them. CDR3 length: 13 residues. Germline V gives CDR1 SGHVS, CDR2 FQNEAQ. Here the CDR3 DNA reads TGTGCCAGCAGCTGGGGGGAACGCCTTGAGCAGTTCTTC. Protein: CASSWGERLEQFF.

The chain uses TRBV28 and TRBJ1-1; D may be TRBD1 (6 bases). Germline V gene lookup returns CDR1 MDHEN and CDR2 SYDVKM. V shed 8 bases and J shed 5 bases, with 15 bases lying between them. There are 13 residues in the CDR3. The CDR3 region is CASLDSGRTEAFF. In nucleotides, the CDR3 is TGTGCCAGCCTGGACAGCGGGAGGACTGAAGCTTTCTTT. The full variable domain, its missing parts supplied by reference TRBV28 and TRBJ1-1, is DVKVTQSSRYLVKRTGEKVFLECVQDMDHENMFWYRQDPGLGLRLIYFSYDVKMKEKGDIPEGYSVSREKKERFSLILESASTNQTSMYLCASLDSGRTEAFFGQGTRLTVV.

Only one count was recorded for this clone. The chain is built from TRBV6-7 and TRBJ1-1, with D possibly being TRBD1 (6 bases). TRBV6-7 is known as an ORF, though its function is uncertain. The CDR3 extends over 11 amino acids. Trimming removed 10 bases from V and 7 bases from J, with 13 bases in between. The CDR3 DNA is TGTGCCACCAAGACAGGCCATGAAGCTTTCTTT. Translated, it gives CATKTGHEAFF.

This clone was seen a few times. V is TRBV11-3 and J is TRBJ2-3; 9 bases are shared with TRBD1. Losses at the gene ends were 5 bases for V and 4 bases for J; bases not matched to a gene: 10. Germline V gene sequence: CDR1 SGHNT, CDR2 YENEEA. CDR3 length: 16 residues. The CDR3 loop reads CASSLGYGQGPDTQYF. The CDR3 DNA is TGTGCCAGCAGCCTGGGCTACGGACAGGGGCCAGATACGCAGTATTTT.

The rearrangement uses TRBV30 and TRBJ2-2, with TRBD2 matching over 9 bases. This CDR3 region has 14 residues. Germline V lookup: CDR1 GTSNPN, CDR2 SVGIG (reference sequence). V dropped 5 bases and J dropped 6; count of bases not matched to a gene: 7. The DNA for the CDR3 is TGTGCCTGGGCTAGCGGGAAGGTTTCCGGGGAGCTGTTTTTT. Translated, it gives CAWASGKVSGELFF. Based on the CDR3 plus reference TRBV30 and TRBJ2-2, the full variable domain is SQTIHQWPATLVQPVGSPLSLECTVEGTSNPNLYWYRQAAGRGLQLLFYSVGIGQISSEVPQNLSASRPQDRQFILSSKKLLLSDSGFYLCAWASGKVSGELFFGEGSRLTVL.

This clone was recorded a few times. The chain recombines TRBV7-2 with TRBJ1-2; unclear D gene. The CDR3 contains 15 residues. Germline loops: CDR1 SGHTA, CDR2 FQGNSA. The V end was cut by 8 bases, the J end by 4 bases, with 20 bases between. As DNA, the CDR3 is TGTGCCAGCGCCGAAAAAACCGGGGTGGGCTATGGCTACACCTTC. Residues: CASAEKTGVGYGYTF.

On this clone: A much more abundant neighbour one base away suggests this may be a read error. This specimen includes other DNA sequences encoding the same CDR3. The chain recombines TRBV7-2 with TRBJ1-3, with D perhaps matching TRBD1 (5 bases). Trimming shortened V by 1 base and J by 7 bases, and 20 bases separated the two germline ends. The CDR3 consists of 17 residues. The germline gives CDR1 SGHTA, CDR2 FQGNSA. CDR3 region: CASSLGPPQEERNTIYF. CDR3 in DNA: TGTGCCAGCAGCTTAGGGCCTCCACAGGAGGAGCGGAACACCATATATTTT. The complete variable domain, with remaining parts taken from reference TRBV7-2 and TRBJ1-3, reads GAGVSQSPSNKVTEKGKDVELRCDPISGHTALYWYRQSLGQGLEFLIYFQGNSAPDKSGLPSDRFSAERTGGSVSTLTIQRTQQEDSAVYLCASSLGPPQEERNTIYFGEGSWLTVV.

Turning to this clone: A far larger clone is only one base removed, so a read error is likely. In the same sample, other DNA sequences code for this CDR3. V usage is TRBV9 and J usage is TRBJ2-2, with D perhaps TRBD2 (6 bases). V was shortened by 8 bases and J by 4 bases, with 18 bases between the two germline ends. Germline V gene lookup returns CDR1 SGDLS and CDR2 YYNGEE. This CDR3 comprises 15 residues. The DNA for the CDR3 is TGTGCCAGTAGCCCCTACCTGGGGGGCACCGGGGAGCTGTTTTTT. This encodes CASSPYLGGTGELFF.

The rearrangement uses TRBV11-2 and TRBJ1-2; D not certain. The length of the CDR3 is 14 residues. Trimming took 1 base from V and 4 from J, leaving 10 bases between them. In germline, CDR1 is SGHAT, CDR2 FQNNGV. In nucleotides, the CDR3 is TGTGCCAGCAGCTTAGGGGCGGGGAGCTATGGCTACACCTTC. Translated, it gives CASSLGAGSYGYTF.

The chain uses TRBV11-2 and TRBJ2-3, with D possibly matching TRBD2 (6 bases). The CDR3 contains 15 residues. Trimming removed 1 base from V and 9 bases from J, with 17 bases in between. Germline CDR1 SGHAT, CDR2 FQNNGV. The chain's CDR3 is CASSLALGRSTTQYF. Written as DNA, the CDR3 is TGTGCCAGCAGCTTAGCCCTAGGGAGGTCGACGACGCAGTATTTT.

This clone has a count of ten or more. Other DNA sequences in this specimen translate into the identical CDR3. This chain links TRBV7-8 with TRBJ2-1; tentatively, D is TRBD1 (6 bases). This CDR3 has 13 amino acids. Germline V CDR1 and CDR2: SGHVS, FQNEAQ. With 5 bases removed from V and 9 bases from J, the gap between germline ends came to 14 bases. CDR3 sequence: CASSIRDRREQFF. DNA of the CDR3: TGTGCCAGCAGCATTCGTGACAGGCGTGAGCAGTTCTTC.

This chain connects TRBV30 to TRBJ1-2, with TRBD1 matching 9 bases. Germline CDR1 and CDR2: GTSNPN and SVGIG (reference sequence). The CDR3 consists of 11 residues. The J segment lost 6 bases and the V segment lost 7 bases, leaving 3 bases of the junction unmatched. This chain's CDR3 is CASDRGNGYTF. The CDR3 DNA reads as TGTGCCTCGGACAGGGGAAATGGCTACACCTTC.

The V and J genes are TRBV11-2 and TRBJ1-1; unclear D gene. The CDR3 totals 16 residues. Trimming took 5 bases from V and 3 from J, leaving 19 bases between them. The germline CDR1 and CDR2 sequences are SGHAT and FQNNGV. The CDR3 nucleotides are TGTGCCAGCAGCCCCCTCACTGCAGGAAAGTACACTGAAGCTTTCTTT. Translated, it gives CASSPLTAGKYTEAFF.

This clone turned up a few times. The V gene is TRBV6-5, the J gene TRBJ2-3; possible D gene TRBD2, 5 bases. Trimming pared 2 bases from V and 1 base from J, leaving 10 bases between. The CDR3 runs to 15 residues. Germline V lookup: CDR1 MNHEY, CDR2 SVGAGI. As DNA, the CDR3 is TGTGCCAGCAGTTACGAGCTAGCAGGCACAGATACGCAGTATTTT. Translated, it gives CASSYELAGTDTQYF.

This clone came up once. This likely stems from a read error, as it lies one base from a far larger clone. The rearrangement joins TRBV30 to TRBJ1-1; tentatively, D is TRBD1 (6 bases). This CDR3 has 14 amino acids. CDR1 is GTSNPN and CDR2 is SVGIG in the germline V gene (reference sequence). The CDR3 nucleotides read TGTACCTGGAGCGGACAGACGATGAACACTGAAGCTTTCTTT. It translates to CTWSGQTMNTEAFF.

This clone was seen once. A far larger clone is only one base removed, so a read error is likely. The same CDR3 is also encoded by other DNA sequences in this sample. The CDR3 DNA reads as TGCAGCGTCTACGCTGGGGGCTACGAGCAGTACTTC. Translating it yields CSVYAGGYEQYF. The chain employs TRBV29-1 and TRBJ2-7; perhaps D is TRBD1 or TRBD2 (5 bases each). The CDR3 has 12 residues. Trimming cost V 6 bases and J 3 bases, with 12 bases left between them. Germline CDR1 is SQVTM and CDR2 is ANQGSEA.

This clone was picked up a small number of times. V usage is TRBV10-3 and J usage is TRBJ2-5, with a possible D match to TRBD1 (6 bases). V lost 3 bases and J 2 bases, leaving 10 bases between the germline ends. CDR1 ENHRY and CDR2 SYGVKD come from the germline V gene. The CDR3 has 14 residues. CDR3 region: CAISDFRGQETQYF. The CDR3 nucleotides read TGTGCCATCAGTGATTTCAGGGGTCAAGAGACCCAGTACTTC.

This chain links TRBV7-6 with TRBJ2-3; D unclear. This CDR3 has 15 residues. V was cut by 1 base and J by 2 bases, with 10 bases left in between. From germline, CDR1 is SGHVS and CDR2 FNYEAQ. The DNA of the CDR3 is TGTGCCAGCAGCTTAGTTGGCCGCCCCACAGATACGCAGTATTTT. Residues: CASSLVGRPTDTQYF.

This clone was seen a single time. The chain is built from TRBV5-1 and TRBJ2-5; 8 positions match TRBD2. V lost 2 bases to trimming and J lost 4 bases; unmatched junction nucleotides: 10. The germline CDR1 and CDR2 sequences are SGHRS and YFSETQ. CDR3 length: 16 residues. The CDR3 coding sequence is TGCGCCAGCAGCTTATTAAACAGCGGGAGTGGAGAGACCCAGTACTTC. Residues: CASSLLNSGSGETQYF.

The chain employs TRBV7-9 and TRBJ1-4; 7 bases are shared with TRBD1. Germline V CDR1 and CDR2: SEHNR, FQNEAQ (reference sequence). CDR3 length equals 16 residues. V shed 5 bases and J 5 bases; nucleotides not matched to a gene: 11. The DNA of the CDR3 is TGTGCCAGCAGCCAAATAAATCGACAGGGAAATGAAAAACTGTTTTTT. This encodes CASSQINRQGNEKLFF.